Sequencing of this TCR beta chain was carried out in a study of T cells in tuberculosis (dated by TCRdb to about 2018). About the full investigation: In the study, CD1B tetramers and high-throughput TCR immunosequencing were combined to characterize T cells specific for the mycobacterial lipid antigen glucose monomycolate (GMM). With 9 to 10 people per group, a South African clinical cohort compared IGRA-negative adolescents, IGRA-positive adolescents with latent tuberculosis, and adults with active tuberculosis. Beyond this particular receptor, the publication reports: Shorter CDR3-alpha lengths in active tuberculosis patients partly drove the smaller NN-distances, and the TCR-beta difference was not statistically significant. Clinical samples were selected based on the availability of cryopreserved specimens, with adults included as active tuberculosis cases and adolescents included as controls. Using GEM motif frequencies, a classifier achieved 60% to 70% accuracy, whereas a classifier built on the diverse GMM-specific repertoire got to roughly 87% accuracy (AUROC about 0.9). Smaller mean NN-distances to GMM-specific TCRs were observed in active tuberculosis TCR-alpha repertoires than in IGRA-negative controls, suggesting clonal expansion of GMM-specific TCRs.

This clone is a singleton in its sample. It has no known antigen specificity. Base qualities are not recorded, but no much larger clone differs from it by a single base. TCR libraries were generated with the immunoSEQ multiplex PCR assay, using TCR-beta and/or TCR-alpha/delta assays for each sample. The amplified TCR libraries were sequenced on the Illumina high-throughput platform. As for the authors' bioinformatics: Clustering and dimensionality reduction relied on pairwise TCRdist distances among GMM-specific receptors from T cells that were either sorted ex vivo or expanded in vitro. The score assigned to each clinical repertoire was mean NN-distance, meaning the average TCRdist to the nearest 10% of tetramer-positive reference sequences. To compute GEM TCR motif frequency, the fraction of unique TCRs matching known GEM sequences by V/J usage and CDR3 length was calculated. Active tuberculosis was classified by linear discriminant analysis with leave-one-out cross-validation, implemented in scikit-learn. This is the immuneACCESS table as TCRdb keeps it, with only in-frame sequences that have V and J called. A part of the clones is gone; compared with another copy, unresolved V genes explain less than half, and the rest is unexplained. V, J and clone size are those of that table, while D and trimming were read from the DNA. This sample is represented by roughly 41,000 clones; about 94% of them were singletons. The ten biggest clones cover roughly an eighth of the sample.

V trim: 1 base; J trim: 5 bases; unmatched bases: 6. The germline V gene encodes CDR1 SGHVS and CDR2 FNYEAQ. Reading from cysteine to phenylalanine, the CDR3 counts 16 amino acids. The retained sequence is limited to the CDR3, 48 bases, with the frame set at the first base. At study entry, a tuberculin skin test and the QuantiFERON-TB GOLD In-Tube IGRA were used to screen adolescents for latent tuberculosis infection. Immunosequencing of unsorted cryopreserved PBMC covered, on average, roughly 93,000 T cells per clinical donor. Eleven high schools in the Worcester region of the Western Cape, South Africa, served as enrollment sites for adolescents aged 12 to 18 years. Around 10 M. tuberculosis-infected adolescents and around ten uninfected adolescents were selected, with the two groups matched for age and sex. For the adolescents, PBMC were isolated by density centrifugation from freshly drawn heparinized blood and then cryopreserved.

Sequenced: PBMCs. This receptor chain uses TRBV7-6 and TRBJ2-1; TRBD1 aligns with 9 central bases. The TCR was taken from a donor aged 10-30 years with latent tuberculosis or without tuberculosis infection. Some clones in this sample may be carry-over from other donors' samples. The CDR3 region: CASSLGDRVFDNEQFF. The sequenced DNA: TGTGCCAGCAGCTTAGGGGACAGGGTGTTCGACAATGAGCAGTTCTTC. Joined to the reference TRBV7-6 and TRBJ2-1 proteins, this CDR3 gives the full variable domain: GAGVSQSPRYKVTKRGQDVALRCDPISGHVSLYWYRQALGQGPEFLTYFNYEAQQDKSGLPNDRFSAERPEGSISTLTIQRTEQRDSAMYRCASSLGDRVFDNEQFFGPGTRLTVL.